This T cell receptor (beta chain) was found in a study of identical twins. Whole-study results and caveats: Twins shared beta out-of-frame sequences in excess, but this excess was weaker. Within twin pairs, the out-of-frame alpha sequences they shared showed excess low generation probability.

The CDR3 covers 13 residues. TCRdb called the 5' RACE reads again in MiXCR, with one record for every CDR3 protein. Among around 1.7 million distinct CDR3 sequences listed, less than 35% were seen once. Details on this clonotype: Its target is unknown.

The chain employs TRBV21-1 and TRBJ1-2. TRBV21-1 is flagged as a pseudogene. This receptor was identified in a newborn girl in good health. Sequenced material: cord blood. The CDR3 DNA reads TGTGCCAGCAGCAACCCCAGGTTCTATGGCTACACCTTC. Its protein product is CASSNPRFYGYTF.